This T cell receptor beta chain was identified in a study of TIL therapy for anti-PD-1-resistant metastatic lung cancer. Study-wide background: Median tumor PD-L1 proportion score was 6%. Most patients had lung adenocarcinoma; a handful of tumors were EGFR-mutant, two ALK-rearranged; half smoked currently or formerly. Overall study results and limits: Treatment-naive, never-smoker and oncogene-addicted patients were overrepresented in this highly selected cohort.

Turning to this clone: Antigen specificity is unknown.

There are 14 residues in the CDR3. With 0 bases removed from V and 6 bases from J, the gap between germline ends came to 12 bases. Germline lookup yields CDR1 SGHRS and CDR2 YFSETQ. Sequencing used immunoSEQ v3. The repertoire was sequenced with immunoSEQ multiplex PCR; TCRdb's copy has only in-frame clones and lacks some. The data show about 59,000 clones, over 70% seen once. Time point reported: pre-treatment sample, taken before nivolumab and TIL therapy. Specimen: blood, collected at baseline. The chain carries TRBV5-1 and TRBJ1-2, with D unclear. This clonotype was obtained from a person aged 25 to 85 with non-small cell lung cancer. The DNA for the CDR3 is TGCGCCAGCAGCTTGGAAACCGGGTTGGATGGCTACACCTTC. It is translated as CASSLETGLDGYTF.